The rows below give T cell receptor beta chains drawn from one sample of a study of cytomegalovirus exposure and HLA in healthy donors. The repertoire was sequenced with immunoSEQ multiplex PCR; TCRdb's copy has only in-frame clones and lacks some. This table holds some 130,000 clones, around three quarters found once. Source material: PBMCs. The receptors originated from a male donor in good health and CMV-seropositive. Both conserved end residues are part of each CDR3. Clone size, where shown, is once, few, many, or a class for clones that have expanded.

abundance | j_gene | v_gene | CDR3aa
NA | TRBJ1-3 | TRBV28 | CASSLLGPSSGNTIYF
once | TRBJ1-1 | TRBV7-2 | CASSRRGQAWGDTEAFF
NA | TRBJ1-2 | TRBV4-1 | CASSQSGGLLSGYTF
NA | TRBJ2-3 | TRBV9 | CASSVVRGETDTQYF
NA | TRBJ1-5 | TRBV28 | CASTRWRNNQPQHF
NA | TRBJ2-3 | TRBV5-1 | CASSLNRGDTDTQYF
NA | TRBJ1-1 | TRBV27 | CASSLQGQNTEAFF
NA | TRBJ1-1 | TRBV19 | CASSTGNTEAFF
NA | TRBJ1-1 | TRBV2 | CASNGGINTEAFF
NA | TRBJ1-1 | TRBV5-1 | CASSLGTGANTEAFF
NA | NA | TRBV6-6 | CASSYEDSGYEQYF
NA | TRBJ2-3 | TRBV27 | CASSLQGPDTQYF
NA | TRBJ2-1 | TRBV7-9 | CASSFLSGRGVANEQFF
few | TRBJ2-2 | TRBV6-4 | CAIPPGLPNTGELFF
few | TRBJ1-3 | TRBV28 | CASSPERGGSGNTIYF
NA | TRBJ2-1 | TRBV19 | CASIPGNSPYNEQFF
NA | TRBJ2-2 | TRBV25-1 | CASSESLGSRTGELFF
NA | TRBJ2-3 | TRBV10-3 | CAISESGGRNRDTQYF
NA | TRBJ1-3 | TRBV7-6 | CASSLFGGGQGAHSGNTIYF
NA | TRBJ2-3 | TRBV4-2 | CASSQGNGEGTDTQYF
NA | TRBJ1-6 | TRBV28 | CASRGQGGNNSPLHF
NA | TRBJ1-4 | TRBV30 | CAWSLTGIWEKLFF
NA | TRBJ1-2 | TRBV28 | CASSSYRGGYTF
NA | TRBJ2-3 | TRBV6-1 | CASSVDRVSTDTQYF
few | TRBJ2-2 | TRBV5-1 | CASSLAGALGELFF
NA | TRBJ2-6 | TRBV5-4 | CASSLTSGGSGANGLTF
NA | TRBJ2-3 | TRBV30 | CAHRPGRFTDTQYF
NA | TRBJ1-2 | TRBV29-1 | CSAASESVDYTF
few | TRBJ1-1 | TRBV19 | CASSIPGSGNTEAFF
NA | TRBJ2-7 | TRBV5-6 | CASSTRAYEQYF
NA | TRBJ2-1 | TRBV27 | CASSEYRMSSYNEQFF
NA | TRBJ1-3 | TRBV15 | CATSSTGNTIYF
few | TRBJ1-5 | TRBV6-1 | CASREGHSNQPQHF
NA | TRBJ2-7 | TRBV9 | CASSVGGTGYYEQYF
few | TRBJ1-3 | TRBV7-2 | CASSFRQASSGNTIYF
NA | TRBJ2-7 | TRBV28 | CASSSRQTGAYEQYF
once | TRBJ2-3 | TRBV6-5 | CASTAFGGTDTQYF
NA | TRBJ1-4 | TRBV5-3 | CARSLETVTSTNEKLFF
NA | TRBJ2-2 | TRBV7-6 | CASSPRAAGGELFF
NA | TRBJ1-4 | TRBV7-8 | CASSFRRQDNEKLFF
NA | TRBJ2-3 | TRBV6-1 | CASSEALGTSGGAIDTQYF
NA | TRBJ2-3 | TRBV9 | CASKQGSTDTQYF
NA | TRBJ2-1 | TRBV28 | CASSSYNEQFF
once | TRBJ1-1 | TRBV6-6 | CASSGVQGAGNTEAFF
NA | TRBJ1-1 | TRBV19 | CASYAGQEAFF
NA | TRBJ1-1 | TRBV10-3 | CAISGGGNTEAFF
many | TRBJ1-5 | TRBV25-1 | CASSGSDGTQSNQPQHF
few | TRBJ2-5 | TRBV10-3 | CAIRSGTSGYNQETQYF